Listed below are T cell receptor beta chains from one sample, sequenced in a study of blood T cell repertoires in COVID-19. Assay used: immunoSEQ multiplex PCR; TCRdb lists only in-frame clones, some missing. The sample lists around 280,000 clones, around 92% occurring once. Sample: peripheral blood. The receptor source for this set is a woman aged 30 to 39 with COVID-19, enrolled during active disease. Both conserved end residues are part of each CDR3. The D gene is left open where the match is weak. Clone size is stated in some rows and not others, as once, few, many or a class when expanded.

clone size: .; V gene: TRBV23-1; D gene: .; J gene: TRBJ2-3; CDR3 protein: CASSRSETPGGTDTQYF; CDR3 DNA: TGCGCCAGCAGTCGCTCGGAGACCCCTGGAGGCACAGATACGCAGTATTTT
clone size: .; V gene: TRBV10-3; D gene: .; J gene: TRBJ1-2; CDR3 protein: CAISESSSLASGGYTF; CDR3 DNA: TGTGCCATCAGTGAGTCCAGTAGCCTTGCGTCGGGTGGCTACACCTTC
clone size: .; V gene: TRBV27; D gene: .; J gene: TRBJ2-1; CDR3 protein: CASSLSRALEQFF; CDR3 DNA: TGTGCCAGCAGTTTATCGAGAGCCCTGGAGCAGTTCTTC
clone size: .; V gene: TRBV6-6; D gene: TRBD1; J gene: TRBJ2-7; CDR3 protein: CASSYSGQGIHEQYF; CDR3 DNA: TGTGCCAGCAGTTACTCGGGACAGGGTATCCACGAGCAGTACTTC
clone size: .; V gene: TRBV2; D gene: .; J gene: TRBJ2-7; CDR3 protein: CASSGGLVYEQYF; CDR3 DNA: TGTGCCAGCAGTGGGGGCCTAGTTTACGAGCAGTACTTC
clone size: .; V gene: TRBV5-1; D gene: TRBD1; J gene: TRBJ2-7; CDR3 protein: CASSFHGTGGYEQYF; CDR3 DNA: TGCGCCAGCAGCTTCCACGGGACAGGGGGCTACGAGCAGTACTTC
clone size: .; V gene: TRBV2; D gene: TRBD1; J gene: TRBJ1-1; CDR3 protein: CASRARDRGGGTEAFF; CDR3 DNA: TGTGCCAGCAGGGCCCGGGACAGGGGAGGGGGCACTGAAGCTTTCTTT
clone size: .; V gene: TRBV2; D gene: .; J gene: TRBJ1-5; CDR3 protein: CASSEMSGSQPQHF; CDR3 DNA: TGTGCCAGCAGTGAAATGTCAGGGTCCCAGCCCCAGCATTTT
clone size: once; V gene: TRBV7-9; D gene: .; J gene: TRBJ1-3; CDR3 protein: CASSLAESISGNTIYF; CDR3 DNA: TGTGCCAGCAGCTTAGCCGAATCTATCTCTGGAAACACCATATATTTT
clone size: .; V gene: TRBV7-9; D gene: TRBD2; J gene: TRBJ2-3; CDR3 protein: CASSLGGLWLAGNTDTQYF; CDR3 DNA: TGTGCCAGCAGCTTAGGTGGGTTGTGGCTAGCGGGGAACACAGATACGCAGTATTTT
clone size: .; V gene: TRBV19; D gene: .; J gene: TRBJ1-5; CDR3 protein: CASKGYAGRSNQPQHF; CDR3 DNA: TGTGCCAGTAAAGGATACGCGGGACGGAGCAATCAGCCCCAGCATTTT
clone size: .; V gene: TRBV27; D gene: TRBD1; J gene: TRBJ1-1; CDR3 protein: CASSLYYRGNTEAFF; CDR3 DNA: TGTGCCAGCAGTTTATATTACAGGGGAAACACTGAAGCTTTCTTT
clone size: .; V gene: TRBV6-6; D gene: .; J gene: TRBJ2-3; CDR3 protein: CASSYMVSSDTQYF; CDR3 DNA: TGTGCCAGCAGTTACATGGTCAGTTCAGATACGCAGTATTTT
clone size: .; V gene: TRBV2; D gene: .; J gene: TRBJ2-7; CDR3 protein: CASSHSALQSSYEQYF; CDR3 DNA: TGTGCCAGCAGCCACTCAGCCTTACAGAGCTCCTACGAGCAGTACTTC
clone size: .; V gene: TRBV24-1; D gene: .; J gene: TRBJ2-1; CDR3 protein: CATSEATGSSYNEQFF; CDR3 DNA: TGTGCCACCAGTGAAGCCACAGGGAGCTCCTACAATGAGCAGTTCTTC
clone size: .; V gene: TRBV27; D gene: TRBD2; J gene: TRBJ2-5; CDR3 protein: CASSLLAGGSTMGQETQYF; CDR3 DNA: TGTGCCAGCAGTTTACTAGCGGGGGGATCCACCATGGGTCAAGAGACCCAGTACTTC
clone size: .; V gene: TRBV27; D gene: TRBD1; J gene: TRBJ2-7; CDR3 protein: CASRLQGDYEQYF; CDR3 DNA: TGTGCCAGCAGGCTACAGGGGGACTACGAGCAGTACTTC
clone size: .; V gene: TRBV12-5; D gene: TRBD2; J gene: TRBJ2-5; CDR3 protein: CASSTSGGETQYF; CDR3 DNA: TGTGCTAGTTCGACTAGCGGAGGAGAGACCCAGTACTTC
clone size: .; V gene: TRBV6-2/TRBV6-3; D gene: .; J gene: TRBJ1-2; CDR3 protein: CASSYSLKPLYGYTF; CDR3 DNA: TGTGCCAGCAGTTACAGTCTAAAGCCCCTCTATGGCTACACCTTC
clone size: .; V gene: TRBV6-5; D gene: .; J gene: TRBJ1-1; CDR3 protein: CASYHGGMAFF; CDR3 DNA: TGTGCCAGCTATCATGGGGGCATGGCTTTCTTT
clone size: .; V gene: TRBV19; D gene: TRBD1; J gene: TRBJ1-5; CDR3 protein: CASDDRGGTRPNQPQHF; CDR3 DNA: TGTGCCAGTGATGACAGGGGAGGTACTCGGCCCAATCAGCCCCAGCATTTT
clone size: .; V gene: TRBV24-1; D gene: .; J gene: TRBJ2-1; CDR3 protein: CATSDPSGPSIGREQFF; CDR3 DNA: TGTGCCACCAGTGACCCGAGCGGCCCCTCCATCGGGCGTGAGCAGTTCTTC
clone size: .; V gene: TRBV2; D gene: TRBD2; J gene: TRBJ2-1; CDR3 protein: CASRKVSGGLSNDEQFF; CDR3 DNA: TGTGCCAGCAGGAAAGTCAGCGGGGGGCTTTCAAATGATGAGCAGTTCTTC
clone size: .; V gene: TRBV11-2; D gene: .; J gene: TRBJ2-7; CDR3 protein: CASSLISPYEQYF; CDR3 DNA: TGTGCCAGCAGCTTAATCAGTCCCTACGAGCAGTACTTC
clone size: few; V gene: TRBV5-6; D gene: .; J gene: TRBJ1-2; CDR3 protein: CASSLRVMLQGGGYTF; CDR3 DNA: TGTGCCAGCAGCTTGAGGGTTATGTTGCAGGGTGGAGGCTACACCTTC
clone size: .; V gene: TRBV25-1; D gene: TRBD1; J gene: TRBJ1-2; CDR3 protein: CASSEGDSWIYGYTF; CDR3 DNA: TGTGCCAGCAGTGAAGGGGACAGCTGGATCTATGGCTACACCTTC